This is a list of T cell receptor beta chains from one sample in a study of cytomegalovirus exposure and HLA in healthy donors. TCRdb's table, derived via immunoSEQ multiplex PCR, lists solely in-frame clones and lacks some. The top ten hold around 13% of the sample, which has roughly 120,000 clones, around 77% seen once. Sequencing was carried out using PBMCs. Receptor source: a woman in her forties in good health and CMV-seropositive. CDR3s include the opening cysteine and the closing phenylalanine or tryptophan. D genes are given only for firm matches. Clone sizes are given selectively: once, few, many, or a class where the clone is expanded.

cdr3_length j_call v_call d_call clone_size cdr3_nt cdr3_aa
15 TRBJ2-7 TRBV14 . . TGTGCCAGCAGCCGTCAGGAGGGACGGACCTACGAGCAGTACTTC CASSRQEGRTYEQYF
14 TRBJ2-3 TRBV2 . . TGTGCCAGCAGTACTAGGGTTCGGGGAGATACGCAGTATTTT CASSTRVRGDTQYF
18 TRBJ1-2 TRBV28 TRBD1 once TGTGCCAGCAGCCCCAATCCGGGACAGGAGGGCTTTAACTATGGCTACACCTTC CASSPNPGQEGFNYGYTF
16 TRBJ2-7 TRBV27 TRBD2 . TGTGCCAGCAGTTTATCGTGGGCTAGCGGATCCTACGAGCAGTACTTC CASSLSWASGSYEQYF
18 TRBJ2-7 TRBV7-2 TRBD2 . TGTGCCAGCAGCTTAGGTCCTAGCGGGAGACTCGTCTCCTACGAGCAGTACTTC CASSLGPSGRLVSYEQYF
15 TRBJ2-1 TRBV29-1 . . TGCAGCGGAGGACGAGGAGGGAGCTCCTACAATGAGCAGTTCTTC CSGGRGGSSYNEQFF
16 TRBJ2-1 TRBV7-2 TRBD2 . TGTGCCAGCAGCTTAGATTCAGCGGGATTGGTCAATGAGCAGTTCTTC CASSLDSAGLVNEQFF
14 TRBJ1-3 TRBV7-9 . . TGTGCCAGCAGCTTAGGCGGCTCTGGAAACACCATATATTTT CASSLGGSGNTIYF
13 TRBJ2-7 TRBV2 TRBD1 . TGTGCCAGCAGGGGACAGGGGCTAACAAGGATAGACTTC CASRGQGLTRIDF
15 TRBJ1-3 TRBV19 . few TGTGCCAGTACCGTGGACGGACTTACTGGAAACACCATATATTTT CASTVDGLTGNTIYF
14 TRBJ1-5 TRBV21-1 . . TGTGCCAGCAGCAACCCCTACAGGGATCAGCCCCAGCATTTT CASSNPYRDQPQHF
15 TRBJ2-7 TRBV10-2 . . TGCGCCAGCAGTGAGTCGTACAGTCTAAGGGGGGAGCAGTACTTC CASSESYSLRGEQYF
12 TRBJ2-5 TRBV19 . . TGTGCCAGTAGGGGGCCGAGAGCGACCCAGTACTTC CASRGPRATQYF
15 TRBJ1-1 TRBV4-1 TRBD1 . TGCGCCAGCAGCCAGGGACAGGCGGCGAACACTGAAGCTTTCTTT CASSQGQAANTEAFF
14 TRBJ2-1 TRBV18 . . TGTGCCAGCTCACCACCGGAGGGTGTGAATGAGCAGTTCTTC CASSPPEGVNEQFF
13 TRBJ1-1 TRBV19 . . TGTGCCAGTAGTATAGACCGGAACACTGAAGCTTTCTTT CASSIDRNTEAFF
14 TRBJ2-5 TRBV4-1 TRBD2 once TGCGCCAGCAGCCTCGTAGCGGGAGTGGAGACCCAGTACTTC CASSLVAGVETQYF
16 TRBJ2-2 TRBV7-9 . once TGTGCCAGCAGTCACTATCCGGCCGAGAACACCGGGGAGCTGTTTTTT CASSHYPAENTGELFF
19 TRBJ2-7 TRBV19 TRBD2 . TGTGCCAGTAGTCCTCATCGCCTAGGGACTAGCGAGAGTCCGTACGAGCAGTACTTC CASSPHRLGTSESPYEQYF
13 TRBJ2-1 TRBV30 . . TGTGCCTGGAGTCGGGACTCCCACAATGAGCAGTTCTTC CAWSRDSHNEQFF
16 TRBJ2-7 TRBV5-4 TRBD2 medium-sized TGTGCCAGCAGCGACGATAGCGGGAGGGGGAACTACGAGCAGTACTTC CASSDDSGRGNYEQYF
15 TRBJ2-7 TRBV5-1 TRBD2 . TGCGCCAGCAACGACATACTAGCGGGGCTGCGGGAGCAGTACTTC CASNDILAGLREQYF
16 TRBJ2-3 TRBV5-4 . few TGTGCCAGCAGCTTGGGGTCTACAGCAAACACAGATACGCAGTATTTT CASSLGSTANTDTQYF
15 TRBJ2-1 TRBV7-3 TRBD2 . TGTGCCAGCAGCAAAGGACTAGCGGGAGTCTATGAGCAGTTCTTC CASSKGLAGVYEQFF
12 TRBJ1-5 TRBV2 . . TGTGCCAGCAGTGACAGGGAACAGCCCCAGCATTTT CASSDREQPQHF
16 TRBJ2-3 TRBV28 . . TGTGCCAGCAGTTCGGCGGCGCGGGGAGGCACAGATACGCAGTATTTT CASSSAARGGTDTQYF
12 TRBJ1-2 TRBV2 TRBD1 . TGTGCCAGCATAGGAGGGGGCGACGGCTACACCTTC CASIGGGDGYTF
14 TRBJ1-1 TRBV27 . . TGTGCCAGCAGTTGGGGCTCAAGGAACACTGAAGCTTTCTTT CASSWGSRNTEAFF
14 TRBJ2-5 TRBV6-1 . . TGTGCCAGCATTGCGGCCGGGGGTGGCGAGACCCAGTACTTC CASIAAGGGETQYF
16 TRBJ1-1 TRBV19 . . TGTGCCAGTAGTATAGATTGGAGACAGGTTGGCACTGAAGCTTTCTTT CASSIDWRQVGTEAFF
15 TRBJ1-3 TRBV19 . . TGTGCCAGTAGTATATCGATGAGCTCTGGAAACACCATATATTTT CASSISMSSGNTIYF
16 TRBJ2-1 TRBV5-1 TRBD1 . TGCGCCAGCAGTACTACCGGGACAGGAAAATACAATGAGCAGTTCTTC CASSTTGTGKYNEQFF
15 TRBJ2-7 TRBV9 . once TGTGCCAGCAGCGTAGCCCTAGGGAGACAATACGAGCAGTACTTC CASSVALGRQYEQYF
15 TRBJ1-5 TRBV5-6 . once TGTGCCAGCAGCTTGGGTGGATATAGCAGTCAGCCCCAGCATTTT CASSLGGYSSQPQHF
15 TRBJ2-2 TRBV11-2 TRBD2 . TGTGCCAGCAGTTTGACTAGCGGGAGGGCCGGGGAGCTGTTTTTT CASSLTSGRAGELFF
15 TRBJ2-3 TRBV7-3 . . TGTGCCAGCAGCCAACTAGGCGCCGGCACAGATACGCAGTATTTT CASSQLGAGTDTQYF
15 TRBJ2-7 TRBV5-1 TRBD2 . TGCGCCAGCAGCTCGAGCGGGAGGGCCGGCTACGAGCAGTACTTC CASSSSGRAGYEQYF
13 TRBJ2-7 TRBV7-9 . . TGTGCCAGCAGCTTCCCCGGGGTACCCGAGCAGTACTTC CASSFPGVPEQYF
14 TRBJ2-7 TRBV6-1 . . TGTGCCAGCAGTGAATTAAATAGTCACGGCGAGCAGTACTTC CASSELNSHGEQYF
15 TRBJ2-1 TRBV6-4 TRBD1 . TGTGCCAGCAGCCCCGGGTCGGTAGCAGGGGGTGAGCAGTTCTTC CASSPGSVAGGEQFF
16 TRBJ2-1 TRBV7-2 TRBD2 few TGTGCCAGCAGCTTTCTAGCGGGAGGGCACTACAATGAGCAGTTCTTC CASSFLAGGHYNEQFF
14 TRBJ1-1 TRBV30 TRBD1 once TGTGCCTGGAATGGTCCCCACGGGACAGGGGAAGCTTTCTTT CAWNGPHGTGEAFF
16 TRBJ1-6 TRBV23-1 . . TGCGCCAGCAGTCGGCGACAGTACCAATACGTTTCACCCCTCCACTTT CASSRRQYQYVSPLHF
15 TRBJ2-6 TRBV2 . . TGTGCCAGCAGTGACGGCAGGGCTGGGGCCAACGTCCTGACTTTC CASSDGRAGANVLTF
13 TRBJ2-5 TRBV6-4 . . TGTGCCAGCAGGGGGGGCGGGAGAGAGACCCAGTACTTC CASRGGGRETQYF
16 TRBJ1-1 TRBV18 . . TGTGCCAGCTCACCACTACCCTTGGGGCGCGGCACTGAAGCTTTCTTT CASSPLPLGRGTEAFF
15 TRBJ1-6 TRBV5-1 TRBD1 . TGCGCCAGCAGCGGGGGACAGGTTTATAATTCACCCCTCCACTTT CASSGGQVYNSPLHF
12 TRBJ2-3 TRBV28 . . TGTGCCAGCAGTTTTAGAGCTGGTACGCAGTATTTT CASSFRAGTQYF
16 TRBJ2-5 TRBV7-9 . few TGTGCCAGCACCTCGGGAGAGGGGACGCGGCAAGAGACCCAGTACTTC CASTSGEGTRQETQYF
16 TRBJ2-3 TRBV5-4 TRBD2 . TGTGCCAGCAGCTTAGTAGCGGGAGGTCCCACAGATACGCAGTATTTT CASSLVAGGPTDTQYF
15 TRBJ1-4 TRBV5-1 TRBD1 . TGCGCCAGCAGCTACACGGGACAGGGCTTTGAAAAACTGTTTTTT CASSYTGQGFEKLFF
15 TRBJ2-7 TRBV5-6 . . TGTGCCAGCAGCCTTACCGGGATTACTAACGGGGAGCAGTACTTC CASSLTGITNGEQYF